A single sample gave rise to the 22 T cell receptor beta chains below, sequenced in a study of regulatory T cells in long-lasting Graves disease. Noted time point: newly diagnosed GD, antithyroid drugs for less than 3 months. Researchers made the TCR library from RNA that was extracted from PBMCs. Construction of TCR beta libraries relied on iRepertoire HTBI primers and on Arm-PCR targeting CDR3 regions. TCRdb itself ran the multiplex PCR reads through MiXCR, one entry per CDR3 protein. The sample yields roughly 410,000 distinct CDR3 sequences, about 15% seen once. The same specimen was also included in a second study, on T cells in Graves' hyperthyroidism and ophthalmopathy.

The source material was peripheral blood mononuclear cells (PBMCs), sampled at new diagnosis, from a patient treated with antithyroid drugs. These receptors all stem from a woman aged 35 to 49 with Graves disease.

This clonotype was counted a few times. The chain employs TRBV28 and TRBJ2-7; D is ambiguous. Trimming pared 5 bases from V and 3 bases from J, leaving 14 bases between. The germline gives CDR1 MDHEN, CDR2 SYDVKM. The CDR3 is 14 residues long. CDR3 sequence: CASSEKGSIYEQYF. CDR3 DNA sequence: TGTGCCAGCAGTGAAAAGGGTTCCATCTACGAGCAGTACTTC.

This chain joins TRBV4-1 and TRBJ2-1, with D tentatively TRBD1 or TRBD2 (7 bases each). V lost 4 bases, J lost 6 bases, and 16 bases lay in between. Germline V lookup: CDR1 MGHRA, CDR2 YSYEKL. The CDR3 extends over 15 amino acids. CDR3 sequence reads: CASSLRQGGLNEQFF. CDR3 sequence (DNA): TGCGCCAGCAGCCTTCGACAGGGAGGGCTCAATGAGCAGTTCTTC.

This clonotype was found many times. This chain links TRBV2 with TRBJ2-5, with D perhaps assigned TRBD1 or TRBD2 (5 bases each). CDR3 size: 13 residues. Trimming shortened V by 4 bases and J by 5 bases, and 11 bases separated the two germline ends. Germline V gene sequence: CDR1 SNHLY, CDR2 FYNNEI. The CDR3: CASSAGSLETQYF. The CDR3 region has the DNA TGTGCCAGCAGTGCAGGGAGCCTTGAGACCCAGTACTTC.

This clonotype appeared a few times. J is TRBJ2-3 and V is TRBV20-1, with 9 positions matching TRBD2. V gave up 0 bases and J gave up 6 bases; unmatched junction bases: 10. CDR3 size: 16 residues. CDR1 is DFQATT, CDR2 SNEGSKA, per germline (reference sequence). CDR3 bases: TGCAGTGCTAGAGACCTTCTGAGGACTAGCGTCGATACGCAGTATTTT. As protein: CSARDLLRTSVDTQYF.

This clonotype was found many times. The chain is built from TRBV2 and TRBJ2-1; D gene ambiguous. The germline V gene has CDR1 SNHLY and CDR2 FYNNEI. Trimming pared 2 bases from V and 9 bases from J, leaving 8 bases between. The CDR3 is 12 amino acids. The CDR3 DNA reads TGTGCCAGCAGTGAAATGGTGGGTGAGCAGTTCTTC. This encodes CASSEMVGEQFF.

There are many counts of this clonotype. V is TRBV24-1 and J is TRBJ2-2, with 7 bases matching TRBD2. Germline V gene data show CDR1 as KGHDR and CDR2 as SFDVKD. J lost 5 bases, V lost 5 bases, and 7 bases had no gene match. This CDR3 spans 15 amino acids. In DNA, the CDR3 is TGTGCCACCAGTGTGGGGGAGGGCCGAACCGGGGAGCTGTTTTTT. This sequence encodes CATSVGEGRTGELFF.

The sample holds many counts of this clonotype. This sequence joins TRBV29-1 and TRBJ2-3, with 8 bases identical to TRBD1. CDR1 SQVTM and CDR2 ANQGSEA come from the germline V gene. The CDR3 extends over 13 amino acids. V lost 6 bases, J lost 4 bases, and 6 bases stayed unmatched. The CDR3 bases are TGCAGCGTAGACAGGGGATTGGCAGATACGCAGTATTTT. Amino acids: CSVDRGLADTQYF.

At least ten counts were recorded for this clonotype. The chain carries TRBV12-3 or TRBV12-4 and TRBJ2-3; a possible D gene is TRBD1 (6 bases). The V and J ends lost 6 bases and 4 bases respectively, with 11 bases between them. There are 13 residues in the CDR3. The CDR3 coding sequence is TGTGCCAGCAGCCATCAGGGGCCAGATACGCAGTATTTT. Amino acid sequence: CASSHQGPDTQYF.

In this sample, this clonotype turned up a few times. The chain is built from TRBV20-1 and TRBJ2-5; D is possibly TRBD1 (6 bases). V lost 5 bases and J lost 4, with 17 bases in between. The CDR3 spans 14 residues. Germline CDR1 reads DFQATT; CDR2 reads SNEGSKA (reference sequence). Written as DNA, the CDR3 is TGCAGTGCTGCCCGGGACACCCCTCGAGAGACCCAGTACTTC. Protein: CSAARDTPRETQYF.

There are many counts of this clonotype. V gene TRBV12-3 or TRBV12-4 combines with J gene TRBJ2-1; D perhaps matches TRBD1 (6 bases). The CDR3 is 12 residues long. Trimming removed 2 bases from V and 7 bases from J, with 6 bases in between. The CDR3: CASSLRGNEQFF. In DNA form, the CDR3 reads TGTGCCAGCAGTTTAAGGGGGAATGAGCAGTTCTTC.

At least ten counts were recorded for this clonotype. The chain uses TRBV15 and TRBJ1-6, with 10 bases fitting TRBD1. This CDR3 has 16 amino acids. J was trimmed by 9 bases and V by 5 bases; bases with no gene match: 10. The germline gives CDR1 LNHNV, CDR2 YYDKDF (reference sequence). The CDR3 protein is CATSENRQGAGSPLHF. The CDR3 DNA reads as TGTGCCACCAGCGAGAACCGACAGGGGGCTGGTTCACCCCTCCACTTT.

This clonotype was observed many times. The chain joins TRBV20-1 to TRBJ2-2; 7 bases map to TRBD1. The CDR3 is made up of 14 amino acids. Unmatched junction bases numbered 7, after V lost 3 bases and J lost 6 bases. The germline CDR1 and CDR2 sequences are DFQATT and SNEGSKA (reference sequence). CDR3: CSASPRQGAGELFF. The CDR3 nucleotides are TGCAGTGCTAGCCCTCGACAGGGCGCCGGGGAGCTGTTTTTT.

This clonotype appeared a few times. This chain uses TRBV5-1 with TRBJ2-5; D perhaps matches TRBD1 (6 bases). The V end was cut by 6 bases, the J end by 1 base, with 16 bases between. There are 15 residues in the CDR3. Germline lookup yields CDR1 SGHRS and CDR2 YFSETQ. CDR3 coding DNA: TGCGCCAGCAACTTTCAGGGGCAGCGCCAAGAGACCCAGTACTTC. Protein: CASNFQGQRQETQYF.

In its sample, this clonotype was seen many times. The V call is TRBV27, the J call TRBJ1-1; no firm D call. The V end was cut by 3 bases, the J end by 2 bases, with 7 bases between. There are 13 residues in the CDR3. Germline values: CDR1 MNHEY, CDR2 SMNVEV (reference sequence). The CDR3 region has the DNA TGTGCCAGCAGTTTTACGCCCAACACTGAAGCTTTCTTT. It yields the protein CASSFTPNTEAFF.

This clonotype was seen a handful of times. The V gene is TRBV20-1, the J gene TRBJ1-1; TRBD1 agrees at 11 bases. Germline V gives CDR1 DFQATT, CDR2 SNEGSKA (reference sequence). This CDR3 spans 15 amino acids. The J segment lost 4 bases and the V segment lost 4 bases, leaving 8 bases of the junction unmatched. CDR3 DNA sequence: TGCAGTGCTACAGGACAGGGGGCGTGGGGCACTGAAGCTTTCTTT. This sequence encodes CSATGQGAWGTEAFF.

The chain uses TRBV6-1 and TRBJ2-2; TRBD1 is a possible D gene (6 bases). V was pared by 7 bases and J by 15 bases, with 21 bases between. CDR1 is MNHNS and CDR2 is SASEGT in the germline V gene. This CDR3 region has 13 residues. CDR3 DNA: TGTGCCAGCAACCACGACAGGCCACCCGAGTTGTTTTTT. Its protein is CASNHDRPPELFF.

The J gene is TRBJ1-1, the V gene TRBV7-6; tentative D call: TRBD1 (6 bases). The CDR3 length is 14 residues. Between the trimmed V and J ends, which lost 1 base and 3 bases, there was a span of 9 bases. Germline CDR1 reads SGHVS; CDR2 reads FNYEAQ. The CDR3 DNA reads as TGTGCCAGCAGCTTAGGGAGGGGGGACACTGAAGCTTTCTTT. This translates into CASSLGRGDTEAFF.

This clonotype was found many times. V gene TRBV7-3 combines with J gene TRBJ2-1, with 8 nucleotides matching TRBD1. CDR1 and CDR2 from the germline V gene are SGHTA and FQGTGA. This CDR3 is built from 15 residues. Unmatched junction bases numbered 7, after V lost 8 bases and J lost 1 base. The CDR3 bases are TGTGCCAGCGGGACAGGCCTAGGGTCCTACAATGAGCAGTTCTTC. It is translated as CASGTGLGSYNEQFF.

This clonotype turned up a few times. V usage is TRBV5-1 and J usage is TRBJ2-2; tentative D call: TRBD2 (6 bases). V lost 9 bases and J 2 bases, leaving 14 bases between the germline ends. This CDR3 has 14 amino acids. Germline values: CDR1 SGHRS, CDR2 YFSETQ. The CDR3 loop is CATSWRDNTGELFF. CDR3 nucleotides: TGCGCCACCAGTTGGCGGGATAACACCGGGGAGCTGTTTTTT.

The chain recombines TRBV15 with TRBJ1-2; 12 positions match TRBD1. CDR3 length equals 14 residues. With 5 bases clipped from V and 4 bases from J, the junction kept 2 bases outside the gene matches. Germline V gene lookup returns CDR1 LNHNV and CDR2 YYDKDF (reference sequence). DNA of the CDR3: TGTGCCACCAGCGGGACAGGGGGCGGCTATGGCTACACCTTC. Its translation: CATSGTGGGYGYTF.

Ten or more counts support this clonotype. This chain joins TRBV24-1 and TRBJ1-4; 8 nucleotides align to TRBD1. With 3 bases clipped from V and 4 bases from J, the junction kept 6 bases outside the gene matches. The CDR3 is 16 amino acids. Germline V gives CDR1 KGHDR, CDR2 SFDVKD. The CDR3 region is CATSDGRTGSNEKLFF. In DNA form, the CDR3 reads TGTGCCACCAGTGATGGGCGGACAGGGAGTAATGAAAAACTGTTTTTT.

This clonotype was recorded at least ten times. The CDR3 here is CASTPSWDRGYYGYTF. CDR3 coding DNA: TGTGCCAGCACCCCATCCTGGGACAGGGGATATTATGGCTACACCTTC. The rearrangement links TRBV28 to TRBJ1-2; 10 positions agree with TRBD1. Germline V gene sequence: CDR1 MDHEN, CDR2 SYDVKM. CDR3 size: 16 residues. V lost 7 bases and J lost 5; bases outside the gene matches: 13.